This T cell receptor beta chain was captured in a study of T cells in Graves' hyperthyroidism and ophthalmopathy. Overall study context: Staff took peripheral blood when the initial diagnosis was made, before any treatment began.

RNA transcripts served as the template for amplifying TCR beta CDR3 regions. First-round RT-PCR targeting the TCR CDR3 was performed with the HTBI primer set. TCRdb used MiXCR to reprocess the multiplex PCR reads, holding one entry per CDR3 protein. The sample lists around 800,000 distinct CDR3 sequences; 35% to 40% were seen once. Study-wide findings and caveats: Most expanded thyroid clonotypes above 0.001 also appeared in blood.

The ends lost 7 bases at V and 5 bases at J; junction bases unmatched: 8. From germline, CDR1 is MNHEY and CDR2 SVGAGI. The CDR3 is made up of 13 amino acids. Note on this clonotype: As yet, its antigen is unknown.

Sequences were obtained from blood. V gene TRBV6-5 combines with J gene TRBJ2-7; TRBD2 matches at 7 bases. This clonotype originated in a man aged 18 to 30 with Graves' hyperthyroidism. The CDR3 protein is CASTPGGYNEQYF. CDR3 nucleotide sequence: TGTGCCAGCACCCCCGGGGGGTACAACGAGCAGTACTTC.